This T cell receptor (beta chain) was recovered during a study of neoadjuvant anti-PD-1 for oral cavity cancer. Study context: Patients without progression got a fourth dose around day 43. Whole-study results and caveats: Higher pretreatment Treg/Th17 ratios tracked higher pretreatment blood clonality. After neoadjuvant nivolumab, PBMC T cell clonality was significantly higher in non-responders than responders.

Specified time point: after neoadjuvant nivolumab, at surgical resection. Analysis of PBMCs was direct, with no culture step. Turning to this clone: Its antigen remains unidentified.

Looked up from germline, CDR1 is ENHRY and CDR2 is SYGVKD. This CDR3 has 13 residues. V gave up 9 bases and J gave up 0 bases, with 9 bases separating them. Produced via immunoSEQ multiplex PCR; TCRdb's table is partial and in-frame only. The sample includes tens of thousands of clones, roughly 84% of them seen just once. The rearrangement links TRBV10-3 to TRBJ1-3, with D unclear. The material sequenced was PBMCs, taken after nivolumab (anti-PD-1) treatment. The receptor was isolated from a person aged 40 to 85 with oral cavity squamous cell carcinoma. The CDR3, as DNA: TGTGCCATACTGTGGAGCTCTGGAAACACCATATATTTT. Translation gives CAILWSSGNTIYF.